This TCR beta chain was sequenced during a study of T cell responses to AZD1222 COVID-19 vaccine listed by TCRdb under 2021. With respect to the entire study: AZD1222 recipients given second doses at about 4 weeks or at about 12 weeks were pooled, since spike-specific TCR depth and breadth were not found to differ between the two schedules. A total of about 230 trial participants underwent TCR sequencing, of whom 200 to 220 received two doses of AZD1222 and about 25 received two doses of the MenACWY control vaccine. Trial participants were enrolled by age into subgroups of 18-55, 56-69 and 70-plus years, and roughly 160, 29 and 62 TCR-sequenced participants, respectively, were included in these subgroups.

In the case of this clone: Its antigen is unknown. No much larger clone exists at a distance of one base, and base qualities are not known.

The junction shows trimming of 5 bases on V and 3 bases on J, plus 12 bases between the germline ends. The CDR3 numbers 14 residues from cysteine through phenylalanine. Only the CDR3 DNA is retained, 42 bases long and in frame from the first base. CDR1 and CDR2 are drawn from the germline V gene: SGHRS, YFSETQ. Findings and caveats that apply to the study as a whole: Spike-specific TCR breadth and depth rose significantly after two AZD1222 doses compared with day 0 and with MenACWY recipients. In the small 56-69-year group, the increase in depth fell short of significance, most likely because of low power. The whole spike protein was spanned by vaccine-associated CD4 TCRs, and dominant responses were seen in regions 160-218 and 743-854. Nearly half of unique spike-specific TCRs reportedly recognized epitopes outside regions mutated in the B.1.351 and B.1.1.7 variants. Conclusions about previously exposed vaccinees are limited, since just five to seven AZD1222 recipients were seropositive for SARS-CoV-2 at baseline. Because no samples from the day 14 peak response were available, repertoires could be characterized only after the peak T cell response. Participants were mostly white British, with more females than males. The authors suggested clonal diversity may have been underestimated.

The CDR3 regions of human TCRbeta chains were analyzed by immunosequencing. On the authors' methods: TCRs in the repertoires were matched against a reference library of SARS-CoV-2-specific TCRs that had been generated with the MIRA antigen-specificity platform. Breadth was defined as the fraction of unique TCRs that were SARS-CoV-2-associated. Depth was defined as the fraction of total T cells that were SARS-CoV-2-associated. Using the MIRA data, each spike-specific TCR was assigned both to the spike region to which the TCR was reactive and to a CD4 or CD8 class. Log10-transformed breadth and depth values were compared by one-way ANOVA with Sidak's multiple comparisons tests. The clones in this table, taken by TCRdb from immuneACCESS, are in-frame only. Not every clone is retained; where verified, under half of the shortfall comes from an unresolved V gene, and the cause of the rest is unknown. The V and J calls and clone size are taken from that table; D and trimming were inferred from the DNA. The sample profile shows about 130,000 clones; about nine tenths of them were found once. The ten largest clones represent about 6% of the sample.

This specimen's time point label, interpreted: baseline before first vaccination. Vaccinee samples were obtained from the UK trials COV001 and COV002, which included a single-blind randomized controlled phase 2/3 trial of AZD1222 (ChAdOx1 nCoV-19) in healthy adults. For TCRbeta chain sequencing, PBMC samples from trial participants were taken at day 0 and at day 28 after the second dose. Recombination linked TRBV5-1 to TRBJ2-1; tentative D gene TRBD2, with 5 bases matching. This specimen consisted of peripheral blood, obtained on day 0 of AZD1222 vaccination. This clonotype was sampled from an adult in good health. The DNA is TGCGCCAGCAGGGGGAGCCTGATCTACAATGAGCAGTTCTTC. Its product reads: CASRGSLIYNEQFF.